Detailed here is one T cell receptor (beta chain). Repertoires were generated with immunoSEQ multiplex PCR, while TCRdb's copy carries only in-frame clones and drops some. Here the sample spans 300,000 to 450,000 clones, 85% being singletons. The data are from a study of blood T cell repertoires in COVID-19. CDR3 size: 13 residues. Germline values: CDR1 SGHRS, CDR2 YFSETQ. V was clipped by 0 bases and J by 10 bases; unmatched bases: 6. The source material was peripheral blood. The TCR originated in a woman between 18 and 30 years old with acute or convalescent COVID-19. The rearrangement joins TRBV5-1 to TRBJ1-2, with 7 positions matching TRBD1. The CDR3 loop reads CASSLAGTANYTF. The CDR3 DNA reads as TGCGCCAGCAGCTTGGCCGGGACAGCCAACTACACCTTC.